The 13 T cell receptor beta chains listed next were all sequenced from one sample in a study of cytomegalovirus exposure and HLA in healthy donors. The PCR was carried out with 60 Vbeta primers and 13 Jbeta primers. TCRdb's table, derived via immunoSEQ multiplex PCR, lists solely in-frame clones and lacks some. The data show some 110,000 clones, around 74% seen once. The specimen was PBMCs. The origin of the receptors is a woman aged 40 to 50 in good health and CMV-seropositive.

The V gene is TRBV7-9, the J gene TRBJ1-1; D is undetermined. V dropped 5 bases and J dropped 6 bases, with 13 bases sitting between them. The length of the CDR3 is 13 residues. Germline CDR1 and CDR2: SEHNR and FQNEAQ (reference sequence). DNA of the CDR3: TGTGCCAGCAGCCCTCCTACGGTATCTGAAGCTTTCTTT. Translation gives CASSPPTVSEAFF.

The chain has TRBV11-2 and TRBJ1-6; a weak D match, TRBD1 (6 bases). The CDR3 is made up of 16 amino acids. V was clipped by 1 base and J by 10 bases, with 17 bases between them. CDR1 SGHAT and CDR2 FQNNGV come from the germline V gene. This CDR3 reads CASSLGIGRGRSPLHF. DNA of the CDR3: TGTGCCAGCAGCTTAGGTATCGGCAGGGGCCGATCACCCCTCCACTTT.

The chain combines TRBV7-8 with TRBJ2-7; 10 nucleotides agree with TRBD2. Trimming removed 1 base from V and 6 bases from J; junction bases left unmatched: 6. Per germline, CDR1 SGHVS and CDR2 FQNEAQ. The CDR3 totals 15 residues. The CDR3 DNA follows: TGTGCCAGCAGCTTAGGAAGCGGGAGGGGCCTCGAGCAGTACTTC. It specifies CASSLGSGRGLEQYF.

The table lists this clone with a count of one. The chain uses TRBV27 and TRBJ2-1, with 9 bases that match TRBD1. This CDR3 is built from 14 residues. Trimming cost V 1 base and J 6 bases; bases outside gene matches: 1. CDR1 and CDR2 from the germline V gene are MNHEY and SMNVEV (reference sequence). CDR3 amino acids: CASSLWDRVNEQFF. The CDR3 DNA reads as TGTGCCAGCAGTTTATGGGACAGGGTCAATGAGCAGTTCTTC.

This clone was seen only once. The rearrangement links TRBV19 to TRBJ1-4; no clear D gene. V gave up 3 bases and J gave up 8 bases, with 16 bases separating them. The CDR3 covers 15 residues. CDR1 is LNHDA and CDR2 is SQIVND in the germline V gene (reference sequence). CDR3 sequence: CASSIYSWYSEKLFF. The CDR3 bases are TGTGCCAGTAGTATCTATAGCTGGTACTCCGAAAAACTGTTTTTT. The complete variable domain, with remaining parts taken from reference TRBV19 and TRBJ1-4, reads DGGITQSPKYLFRKEGQNVTLSCEQNLNHDAMYWYRQDPGQGLRLIYYSQIVNDFQKGDIAEGYSVSREKKESFPLTVTSAQKNPTAFYLCASSIYSWYSEKLFFGSGTQLSVL.

The chain couples TRBV29-1 to TRBJ2-2; perhaps TRBD2 as D (5 bases). Trimming took off 6 bases at V and 3 bases at J, with 8 bases between the two ends. Per germline, CDR1 SQVTM and CDR2 ANQGSEA. CDR3 length: 12 amino acids. DNA for the CDR3: TGCAGCGTGACGGGGTACACCGGGGAGCTGTTTTTT. As protein: CSVTGYTGELFF.

The gene calls are TRBV12-5 and TRBJ2-5, with 8 bases identical to TRBD2. This CDR3 region has 15 residues. Germline V CDR1 and CDR2: LGHNT, FRNRAP. Trimming at V came to 2 bases and at J to 1 base, leaving 3 bases not matched to a gene. This CDR3 reads CASGLTSGTQETQYF. The CDR3 nucleotides are TGTGCTAGTGGTTTGACTAGCGGAACCCAAGAGACCCAGTACTTC.

The chain combines TRBV5-4 with TRBJ2-7; 7 nucleotides line up with TRBD1. V dropped 4 bases and J dropped 2; count of bases not matched to a gene: 6. Germline V CDR1 and CDR2: SGHNT, YYREEE (reference sequence). The CDR3 sequence is 14 residues long. CDR3 DNA sequence: TGTGCCAGCAGCGCTACAGGGGTACCCTACGAGCAGTACTTC. Translation: CASSATGVPYEQYF. Looking up the rest from reference TRBV5-4 and TRBJ2-7 gives the full variable domain: ETGVTQSPTHLIKTRGQQVTLRCSSQSGHNTVSWYQQALGQGPQFIFQYYREEENGRGNFPPRFSGLQFPNYSSELNVNALELDDSALYLCASSATGVPYEQYFGPGTRLTVT.

Here the CDR3 DNA reads TGTGCCAGCAGCTTGAGTTCTCTAGCCGTGCGCGGGCAGTTCTTC. Translated: CASSLSSLAVRGQFF. V gene TRBV7-8 combines with J gene TRBJ2-1, with TRBD2 as a possible D gene (5 bases). Trimming cost V 3 bases and J 12 bases, with 21 bases left between them. Germline-derived CDR1 and CDR2 are SGHVS and FQNEAQ. CDR3 length equals 15 residues.

The chain is built from TRBV7-9 and TRBJ2-3, with D maybe TRBD2 (6 bases). CDR3 length equals 15 residues. V lost 5 bases, J lost 0 bases, and 12 bases lay in between. Germline V gives CDR1 SEHNR, CDR2 FQNEAQ (reference sequence). The CDR3 loop is CASSPGGRSTDTQYF. CDR3 in DNA: TGTGCCAGCAGCCCCGGAGGGAGAAGCACAGATACGCAGTATTTT.

The chain combines TRBV19 with TRBJ1-2, with 7 bases aligning to TRBD1. CDR1 LNHDA and CDR2 SQIVND come from the germline V gene (reference sequence). There are 18 residues in the CDR3. Germline trimming cut 10 bases from V and 1 base from J; bases unmatched to any gene: 21. CDR3 DNA sequence: TGTGCCATCGAGAGTACATATCAGGGGGACGGGTTTAACTATGGCTACACCTTC. Its protein is CAIESTYQGDGFNYGYTF.

In this sample, this clone turned up once. The chain uses TRBV6-5 and TRBJ1-2, with 7 bases fitting TRBD1. Germline CDR1 MNHEY, CDR2 SVGAGI. With 10 bases clipped from V and 6 bases from J, the junction kept 14 bases outside the gene matches. CDR3 length equals 14 residues. CDR3 in amino acids: CATNRARGVHGYTF. CDR3 nucleotides: TGTGCCACAAACCGGGCCAGGGGGGTTCATGGCTACACCTTC.

The genes are TRBV27 and TRBJ2-1; no clear D. CDR1 and CDR2 from the germline V gene are MNHEY and SMNVEV (reference sequence). V was pared by 5 bases and J by 5 bases, with 7 bases between. The CDR3 sequence is 12 residues long. CDR3 sequence reads: CASSNRNNEQFF. CDR3 nucleotide sequence: TGTGCCAGCAGTAACAGAAACAATGAGCAGTTCTTC.